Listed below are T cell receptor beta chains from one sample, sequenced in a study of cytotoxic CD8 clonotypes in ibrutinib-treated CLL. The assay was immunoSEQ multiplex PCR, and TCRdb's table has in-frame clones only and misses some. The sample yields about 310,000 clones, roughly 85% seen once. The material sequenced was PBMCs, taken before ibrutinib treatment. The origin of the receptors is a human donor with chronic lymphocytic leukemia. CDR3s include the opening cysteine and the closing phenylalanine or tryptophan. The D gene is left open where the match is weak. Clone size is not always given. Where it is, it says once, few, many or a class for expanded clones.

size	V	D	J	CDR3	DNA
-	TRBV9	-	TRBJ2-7	CASSKGTSSYEQYF	TGTGCCAGCAGCAAAGGGACGTCATCCTACGAGCAGTACTTC
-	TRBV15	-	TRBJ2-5	CATSRAEWETQYF	TGTGCCACCAGCAGAGCTGAATGGGAGACCCAGTACTTC
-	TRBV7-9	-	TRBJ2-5	CASSLWQETQYF	TGTGCCAGCAGCTTATGGCAAGAGACCCAGTACTTC
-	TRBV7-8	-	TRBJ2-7	CASSSELGWTREQYF	TGTGCCAGCAGCTCAGAGCTAGGGTGGACGAGAGAGCAGTACTTC
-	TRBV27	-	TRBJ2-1	CASSFVRDLSYNEQFF	TGTGCCAGCAGTTTCGTGCGGGATCTTTCCTACAATGAGCAGTTCTTC
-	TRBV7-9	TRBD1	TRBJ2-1	CASSLAGTVYNEQFF	TGTGCCAGCAGCTTAGCCGGGACAGTGTACAATGAGCAGTTCTTC
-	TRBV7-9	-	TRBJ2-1	CASSPPPLEVFF	TGTGCCAGCAGCCCTCCCCCGCTCGAGGTGTTCTTC
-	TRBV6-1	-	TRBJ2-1	CASIRSGPHNEQFF	TGTGCCAGCATCCGGAGCGGGCCCCACAATGAGCAGTTCTTC
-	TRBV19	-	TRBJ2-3	CASSIRAPSTDTQYF	TGTGCCAGTAGTATCCGGGCGCCGAGCACAGATACGCAGTATTTT
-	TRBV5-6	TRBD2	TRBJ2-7	CASSLGAGGPYEQYF	TGTGCCAGCAGCCTCGGGGCGGGAGGTCCCTACGAGCAGTACTTC
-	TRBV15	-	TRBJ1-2	CATSRDVRNYGYTF	TGTGCCACCAGCAGGGACGTCAGAAACTATGGCTACACCTTC
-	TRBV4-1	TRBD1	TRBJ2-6	CASSQVDRLHVLTF	TGCGCCAGCAGCCAAGTGGACAGGCTCCACGTCCTGACTTTC
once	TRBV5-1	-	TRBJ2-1	CASSEDSSYNEQFF	TGCGCCAGCAGCGAGGACAGCTCCTACAATGAGCAGTTCTTC
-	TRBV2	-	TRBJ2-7	CASSDALGPHYEQYF	TGTGCCAGCAGTGATGCGCTTGGACCTCACTACGAGCAGTACTTC
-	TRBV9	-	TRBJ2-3	CASSVGIGSGTDTQYF	TGTGCCAGCAGCGTAGGGATCGGGAGTGGTACAGATACGCAGTATTTT
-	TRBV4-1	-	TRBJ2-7	CASSKGAEQYF	TGCGCCAGCAGCAAAGGAGCCGAGCAGTACTTC
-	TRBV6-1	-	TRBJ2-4	CASTQGNIQYF	TGTGCCAGCACGCAGGGGAACATTCAGTACTTC
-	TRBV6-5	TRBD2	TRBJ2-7	CASSYMSSGSEQYF	TGTGCCAGCAGTTACATGTCTAGCGGCTCCGAGCAGTACTTC
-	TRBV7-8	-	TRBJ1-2	CASSLHQTNYGYTF	TGTGCCAGCAGCTTACACCAAACCAATTATGGCTACACCTTC
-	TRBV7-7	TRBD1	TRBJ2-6	CASSSSPRTGDVSGANVLTF	TGTGCCAGCAGCTCCTCTCCCCGAACAGGGGATGTTTCTGGGGCCAACGTCCTGACTTTC
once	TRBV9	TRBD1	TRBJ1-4	CASSVSGGSTNEKLFF	TGTGCCAGCAGCGTTTCAGGGGGTTCAACTAATGAAAAACTGTTTTTT
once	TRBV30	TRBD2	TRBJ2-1	CAWKTSAYEQFF	TGTGCCTGGAAGACTAGCGCGTATGAGCAGTTCTTC
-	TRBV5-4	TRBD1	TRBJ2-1	CASSRLDRVSNEQFF	TGTGCCAGCAGCAGGCTGGACAGGGTTTCCAATGAGCAGTTCTTC
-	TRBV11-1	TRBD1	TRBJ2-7	CASSITRGTDEQYF	TGTGCCAGCAGTATCACCAGGGGGACCGACGAGCAGTACTTC
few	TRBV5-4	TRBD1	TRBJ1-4	CASSKRTGENEKLFF	TGTGCCAGCAGCAAGAGGACAGGAGAGAATGAAAAACTGTTTTTT
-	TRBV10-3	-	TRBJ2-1	CAIRNSGTSNEQFF	TGTGCCATCAGGAACTCCGGGACCTCGAATGAGCAGTTCTTC
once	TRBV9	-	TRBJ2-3	CASSAATDTQYF	TGTGCCAGCAGCGCCGCCACAGATACGCAGTATTTT
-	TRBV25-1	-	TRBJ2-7	CASRGFYEQYF	TGTGCCAGCAGGGGGTTCTACGAGCAGTACTTC
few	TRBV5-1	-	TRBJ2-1	CASSLALSPYNEQFF	TGCGCCAGCAGCTTGGCCCTAAGCCCCTACAATGAGCAGTTCTTC
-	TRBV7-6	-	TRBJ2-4	CASSLARGGNIQYF	TGTGCCAGCAGCTTAGCTCGAGGGGGAAACATTCAGTACTTC
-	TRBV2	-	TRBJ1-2	CASSAAIYGYTF	TGTGCCAGCAGTGCAGCCATCTATGGCTACACCTTC
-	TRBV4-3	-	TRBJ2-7	CASSQVTSGPEQYF	TGCGCCAGCAGCCAGGTAACATCAGGACCCGAGCAGTACTTC
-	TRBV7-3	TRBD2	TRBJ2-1	CASSRTSGSPDEQFF	TGTGCCAGCAGCCGGACTAGCGGGAGTCCCGATGAGCAGTTCTTC
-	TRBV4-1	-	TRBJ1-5	CASSQGPFNQPQHF	TGCGCCAGCAGCCAAGGGCCGTTCAATCAGCCCCAGCATTTT
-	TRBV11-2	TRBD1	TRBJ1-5	CASSTGTGESNSNQPQHF	TGTGCCAGCAGCACCGGGACAGGGGAGTCAAATAGCAATCAGCCCCAGCATTTT
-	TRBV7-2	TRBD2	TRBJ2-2	CASIRTSGDTGELFF	TGTGCCAGCATCAGGACTAGCGGTGACACCGGGGAGCTGTTTTTT
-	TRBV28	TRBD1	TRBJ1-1	CASTQTGVQAFF	TGTGCCAGCACCCAGACAGGGGTACAAGCTTTCTTT
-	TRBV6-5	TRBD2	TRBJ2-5	CASSRGGQETQYF	TGTGCCAGCAGCCGCGGGGGCCAAGAGACCCAGTACTTC
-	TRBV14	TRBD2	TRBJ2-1	CASSQGTRTFVGYNEQFF	TGTGCCAGCAGCCAAGGGACTAGAACTTTTGTCGGGTACAATGAGCAGTTCTTC
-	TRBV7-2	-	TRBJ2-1	CASSQAGLYNEQFF	TGTGCCAGCAGCCAGGCGGGGCTCTACAATGAGCAGTTCTTC
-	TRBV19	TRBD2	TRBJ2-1	CASSIDTAGGPYNEQFF	TGTGCCAGTAGTATAGACACAGCGGGAGGGCCCTACAATGAGCAGTTCTTC
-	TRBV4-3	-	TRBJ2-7	CASSQDWAASSYEQYF	TGCGCCAGCAGCCAAGATTGGGCGGCGAGCTCCTACGAGCAGTACTTC
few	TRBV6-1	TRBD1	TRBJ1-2	CASRDRGEGYGYTF	TGTGCCAGCAGAGACAGGGGGGAGGGCTATGGCTACACCTTC
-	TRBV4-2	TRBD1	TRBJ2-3	CASSQDYRGSTDTQYF	TGTGCCAGCAGCCAAGACTACAGGGGAAGCACAGATACGCAGTATTTT
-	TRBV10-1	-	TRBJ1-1	CASSVTGLNTEAFF	TGCGCCAGCAGTGTCACAGGACTGAACACTGAAGCTTTCTTT
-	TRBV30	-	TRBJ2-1	CAWAGKRGNEQFF	TGTGCCTGGGCTGGGAAACGGGGAAATGAGCAGTTCTTC
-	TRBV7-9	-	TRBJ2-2	CASSSPRDTGELFF	TGTGCCAGCAGCTCCCCCAGGGACACCGGGGAGCTGTTTTTT
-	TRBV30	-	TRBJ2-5	CAWSVNHRVETQYF	TGTGCCTGGAGTGTAAATCACAGGGTGGAGACCCAGTACTTC
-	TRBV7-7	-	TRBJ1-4	CASSLDVGEKLFF	TGTGCTAGCAGCTTAGATGTGGGTGAAAAACTGTTTTTT
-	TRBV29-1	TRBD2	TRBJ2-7	CSVEWTSGSFGQYF	TGCAGCGTTGAGTGGACTAGCGGGAGTTTTGGGCAGTACTTC
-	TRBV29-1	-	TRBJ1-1	CSVDRRLVLNTEAFF	TGCAGCGTTGATAGACGTCTGGTCTTGAACACTGAAGCTTTCTTT
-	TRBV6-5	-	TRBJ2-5	CASSSRDLSPQETQYF	TGTGCCAGCAGTTCCCGGGACCTTAGCCCCCAAGAGACCCAGTACTTC
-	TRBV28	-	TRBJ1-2	CASSLAGNYGYTF	TGTGCCAGCAGTTTAGCGGGAAACTATGGCTACACCTTC
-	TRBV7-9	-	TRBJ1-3	CASRNKNSNTIYF	TGTGCCAGCAGGAATAAAAACAGTAACACCATATATTTT
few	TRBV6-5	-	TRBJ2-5	CASSYFVGGQETQYF	TGTGCCAGCAGTTACTTTGTGGGAGGCCAAGAGACCCAGTACTTC